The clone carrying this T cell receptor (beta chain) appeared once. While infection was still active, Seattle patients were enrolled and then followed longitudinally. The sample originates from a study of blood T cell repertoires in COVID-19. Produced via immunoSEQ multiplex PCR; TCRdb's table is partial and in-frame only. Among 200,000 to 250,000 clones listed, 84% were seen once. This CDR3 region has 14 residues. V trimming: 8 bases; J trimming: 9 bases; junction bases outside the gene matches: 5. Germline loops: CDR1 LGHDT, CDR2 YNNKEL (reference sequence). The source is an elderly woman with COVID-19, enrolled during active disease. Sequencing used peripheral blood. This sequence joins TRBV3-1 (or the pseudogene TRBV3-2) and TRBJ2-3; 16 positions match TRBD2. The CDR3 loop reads CASGTSGGARTQYF. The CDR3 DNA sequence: TGTGCCAGCGGGACTAGCGGGGGGGCTAGGACGCAGTATTTT.